This T cell receptor beta chain was sequenced in a study of Graves' ophthalmopathy and Graves' hyperthyroidism. Study-level points and caveats: From stable hyperthyroidism, ophthalmopathy was separated by a 13-signature model with 87.88% sensitivity and roughly 81% specificity. Blood repertoires reportedly contained most expanded thyroid clonotypes above 0.001 frequency.

The authors amplified TCR beta CDR3 regions from RNA transcripts. Second-round multiplex PCR came after first-round RT-PCR with HTBI primers. In TCRdb, the multiplex PCR reads were re-called with MiXCR into one record per CDR3 protein. The sample includes approximately 700,000 distinct CDR3 sequences, 40% of them seen just once. Trimming left V 6 bases short and J 8 bases short, with 22 bases between. The V gene's germline CDR1 is DFQATT and CDR2 SNEGSKA (reference sequence). The CDR3 length is 15 residues. As regards this clonotype: Its specificity is not known.

The PBMC fraction was derived from over 9 ml of fresh peripheral blood. This chain links TRBV20-1 with TRBJ1-4; D possibly corresponds to TRBD1 (6 bases). Sequencing input: peripheral blood. The receptor's source is an adult man with Graves' ophthalmopathy. This chain's CDR3 is CSASSVQGFEEKLFF. CDR3 DNA: TGCAGTGCCAGCAGCGTACAGGGCTTTGAAGAAAAACTGTTTTTT.